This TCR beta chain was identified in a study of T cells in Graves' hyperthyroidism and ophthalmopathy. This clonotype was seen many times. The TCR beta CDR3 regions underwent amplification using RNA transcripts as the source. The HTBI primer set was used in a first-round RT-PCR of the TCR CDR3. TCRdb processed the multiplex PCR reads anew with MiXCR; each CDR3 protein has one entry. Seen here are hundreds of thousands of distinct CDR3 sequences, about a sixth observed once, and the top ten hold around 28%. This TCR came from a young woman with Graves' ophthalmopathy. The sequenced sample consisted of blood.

CDR3 sequence: CSASGQSTDTQYF. In DNA form, the CDR3 reads TGCAGCGCATCGGGACAGAGCACAGATACGCAGTATTTT. V usage is TRBV29-1 and J usage is TRBJ2-3; 7 bases are shared with TRBD1. Germline V gene data show CDR1 as SQVTM and CDR2 as ANQGSEA. The length of the CDR3 is 13 residues. V lost 7 bases and J lost 0; bases outside the gene matches: 4.